This T cell receptor (beta chain) came from a study of radiotherapy plus CTLA-4 blockade in lung cancer. Looking at the study overall: Objective responses were seen in under 20% of patients, disease control in roughly 30%.

This CDR3 has 15 residues. Germline CDR1 SGHRS, CDR2 YFSETQ. V trimming: 4 bases; J trimming: 6 bases; junction bases outside the gene matches: 6. Data came from immunoSEQ multiplex PCR; TCRdb stores just in-frame clones and leaves some out. The table lists 56,000 or so clones, 70% to 85% of them singletons. V and J are TRBV5-1 and TRBJ2-2; 10 nucleotides agree with TRBD2. This receptor was obtained from a human donor with non-small cell lung cancer who had a partial response to radiotherapy plus ipilimumab. The specimen was peripheral blood, collected from a patient treated with radiotherapy plus ipilimumab. The CDR3, as DNA: TGCGCCAGCAGCGAACAAAGCGGGGGGGCCGGGGAGCTGTTTTTT. This sequence encodes CASSEQSGGAGELFF.